Listed here is a single TCR beta chain. The CDR3 has 13 amino acids. Trimming took off 3 bases at V and 4 bases at J, with 9 bases between the two ends. The germline gives CDR1 MNHEY, CDR2 SMNVEV (reference sequence). The assay was immunoSEQ multiplex PCR, and TCRdb's table has in-frame clones only and misses some. The sample consists of some 180,000 clones, 80% to 85% of them appearing once. This specimen comes from a study of blood T cell repertoires in COVID-19. This receptor was obtained from a woman in her forties with COVID-19, enrolled during active disease. Sequenced: peripheral blood. The chain couples TRBV27 to TRBJ1-2, with unresolved D. In DNA, the CDR3 is TGTGCCAGCAGTTTCGGGGAAAGCTATGGCTACACCTTC. Encoded protein: CASSFGESYGYTF.